The source of this T cell receptor beta chain is a study of cytomegalovirus exposure and HLA in healthy donors. TCRdb's copy holds only in-frame clones and misses some; the assay was immunoSEQ multiplex PCR. Altogether 110,000 or so clones are present, almost 90% being singletons, with the ten largest covering more than 2%. V was clipped by 0 bases and J by 5 bases; unmatched bases: 1. Germline V CDR1 and CDR2: SQVTM, ANQGSEA. The CDR3 contains 14 residues. The TCR was taken from a woman aged 18-29 years in good health and CMV-seronegative. The chain combines TRBV29-1 with TRBJ2-3, with 11 bases aligning to TRBD1. Sequencing was done on a sample of PBMCs. CDR3 in amino acids: CSVEEGQGVDTQYF. The CDR3 nucleotides read TGCAGCGTTGAAGAGGGACAGGGGGTAGATACGCAGTATTTT.